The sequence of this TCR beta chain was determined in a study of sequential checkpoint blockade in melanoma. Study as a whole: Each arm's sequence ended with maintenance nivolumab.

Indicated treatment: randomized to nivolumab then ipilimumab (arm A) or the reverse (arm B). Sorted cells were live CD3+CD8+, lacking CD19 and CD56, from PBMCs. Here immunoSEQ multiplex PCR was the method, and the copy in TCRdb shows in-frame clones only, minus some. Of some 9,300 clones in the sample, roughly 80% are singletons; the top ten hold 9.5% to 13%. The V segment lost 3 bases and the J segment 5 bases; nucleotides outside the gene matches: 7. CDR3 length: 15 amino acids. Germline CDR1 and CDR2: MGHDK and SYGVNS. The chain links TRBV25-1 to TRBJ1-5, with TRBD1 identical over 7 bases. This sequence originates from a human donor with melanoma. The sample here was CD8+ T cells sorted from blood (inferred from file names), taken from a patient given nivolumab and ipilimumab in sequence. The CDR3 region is CASSETGLGDQPQHF. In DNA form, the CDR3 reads TGTGCCAGCAGTGAGACAGGGTTAGGGGATCAGCCCCAGCATTTT.